One sample yielded the 8 T cell receptor beta chains listed below, sequenced in a study of pediatric ulcerative colitis. Rectal tissue came from one to two pinch biopsies taken at colonoscopy. Data came from immunoSEQ multiplex PCR; TCRdb stores just in-frame clones and leaves some out. The sample records about 36,000 clones, around 73% being singletons. Sequenced sample: gut tissue. These receptors came from a boy aged 5-17 years with moderate ulcerative colitis.

This chain uses TRBV7-8 with TRBJ2-7; a possible D gene is TRBD1 (6 bases). Looked up from germline, CDR1 is SGHVS and CDR2 is FQNEAQ. The CDR3 loop spans 15 amino acids. The ends were cut back, 4 bases at V and 2 bases at J, with 15 bases in the middle. The CDR3 reads CASSSIAGETYEQYF. CDR3 nucleotide sequence: TGTGCCAGCAGCTCGATCGCAGGGGAGACCTACGAGCAGTACTTC.

The chain uses TRBV6-6 and TRBJ1-5, with a tentative D call TRBD1 (5 bases). V was pared by 2 bases and J by 3 bases, with 14 bases between. Germline V CDR1 and CDR2: MNHNY, SVGAGI (reference sequence). The CDR3 contains 16 residues. The CDR3 here is CASSYGPGSPNQPQHF. The CDR3 nucleotides read TGTGCCAGCAGTTACGGGCCAGGGAGTCCCAATCAGCCCCAGCATTTT.

This clone was seen a single time. The rearrangement uses TRBV18 and TRBJ1-1; possibly TRBD1 for D (5 bases). CDR3 length equals 13 residues. The V gene lost 6 bases and the J gene lost 1 base, with 9 bases spanning the gap. Germline V lookup: CDR1 KGHSH, CDR2 LQKENI. This CDR3 is CASSPGQNTEAFF. CDR3 coding DNA: TGTGCCAGCTCTCCTGGACAGAACACTGAAGCTTTCTTT.

This clone was seen once. This chain connects TRBV4-3 to TRBJ2-1; the match to TRBD1 covers 9 bases. Per the germline V gene, CDR1 is LGHNA and CDR2 is YSLEER. CDR3 length equals 15 residues. Unmatched junction bases numbered 8, after V lost 1 base and J lost 10 bases. In nucleotides, the CDR3 is TGCGCCAGCAGCCAAGTTGAAGGACAGGGGTTCGAGCAGTTCTTC. Amino acids: CASSQVEGQGFEQFF.

This chain joins TRBV12-5 and TRBJ2-7; 7 nucleotides match TRBD2. Germline loops: CDR1 LGHNT, CDR2 FRNRAP. The length of the CDR3 is 16 residues. J was trimmed by 2 bases and V by 2 bases; bases with no gene match: 9. DNA of the CDR3: TGTGCTAGTGGTTTGTCCACTAGCGCGGTAACCTACGAGCAGTACTTC. Amino acid sequence: CASGLSTSAVTYEQYF.

In this sample, this clone turned up a few times. The chain carries TRBV5-1 and TRBJ2-1; D might be TRBD1 (6 bases). The V end lost 7 bases, the J end lost 0 bases, and 17 bases lay between the germline ends. Germline V gene sequence: CDR1 SGHRS, CDR2 YFSETQ. This CDR3 region has 16 residues. In DNA, the CDR3 is TGCGCCAGCCGCCCAGCAGGGGCGCGCTCCTACAATGAGCAGTTCTTC. As protein: CASRPAGARSYNEQFF.

In the case of this clone: Compared with germline, one end of the junction differs, possibly owing to a read error. V usage is TRBV5-1 and J usage is TRBJ2-7; unclear D gene. The CDR3 is 11 amino acids. Germline lookup yields CDR1 SGHRS and CDR2 YFSETQ. The CDR3 sequence is CASSLVGPLSF. For the CDR3, the DNA is TGCGCCAGCAGCTTGGTAGGTCCGCTCAGCTTC.

The rearrangement links TRBV5-4 to TRBJ1-2; 7 bases fit TRBD1. From germline, CDR1 is SGHNT and CDR2 YYREEE (reference sequence). With 2 bases clipped from V and 5 bases from J, the junction kept 3 bases outside the gene matches. The CDR3 contains 13 residues. CDR3 DNA: TGTGCCAGCAGCTTCGGGACAGATTATGGCTACACCTTC. It is translated as CASSFGTDYGYTF.